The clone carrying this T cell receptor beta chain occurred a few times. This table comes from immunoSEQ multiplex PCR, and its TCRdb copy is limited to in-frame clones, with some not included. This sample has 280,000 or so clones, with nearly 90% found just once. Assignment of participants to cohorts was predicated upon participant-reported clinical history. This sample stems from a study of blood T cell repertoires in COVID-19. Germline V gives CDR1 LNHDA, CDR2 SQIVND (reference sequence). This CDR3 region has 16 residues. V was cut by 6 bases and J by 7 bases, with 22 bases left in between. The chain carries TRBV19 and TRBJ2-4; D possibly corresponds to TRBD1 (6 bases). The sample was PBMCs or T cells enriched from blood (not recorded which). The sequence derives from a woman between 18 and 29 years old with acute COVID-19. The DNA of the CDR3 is TGTGCCAGTAGCTCATCAGGGGAAAAGGGTAGGAACATTCAGTACTTC. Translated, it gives CASSSSGEKGRNIQYF.